The table lists the clone carrying this T cell receptor (beta chain) with a few counts. Its antigen is not known. The data were obtained in a study of CD8+ T cells in alopecia areata. Documented treatment: oral pan-JAK inhibitor, 5-10 mg twice daily. Findings of the study overall: It was lesional scalp, especially alopecia totalis/universalis, that showed higher clonality than normal scalp. Many expanded lesional clones persisted in scalp and blood during tofacitinib treatment. Uncertainty about whether baseline CD8+ expansion is linked to response remains, with one nonresponder.

CDR3 length: 15 residues. The V gene lost 0 bases and the J gene lost 4 bases, with 12 bases spanning the gap. Germline-derived CDR1 and CDR2 are LGHNA and YSLEER. RNA, once extracted, was reverse transcribed into cDNA for use as the sequencing template. TCRdb's copy holds only in-frame clones and misses some; the assay was immunoSEQ multiplex PCR. The table records some 100,000 clones, 44% of them present only once. V and J are TRBV4-3 and TRBJ2-5; possibly TRBD1 for D (7 bases). The source was CD8+ T cells sorted from blood, collected at week 24, from a patient treated with tofacitinib. The source of this sequence is a human donor with alopecia areata. The CDR3 reads CASSQDGGGRETQYF. The CDR3 bases are TGCGCCAGCAGCCAAGATGGAGGGGGCAGAGAGACCCAGTACTTC.